These 25 T cell receptor beta chains share one sample of origin, sequenced in a study of CXCR3-negative and CXCR3-positive naive CD8 T cells. No cognate antigen is known for these TCRs. It was by 5' RACE with UMI labels that the TRB cDNA libraries were prepared. TCRdb re-called the 5' RACE reads, yielding one record per CDR3 amino acid sequence without DNA. The listing contains about 98,000 distinct CDR3 sequences. Study findings and constraints: Naive cells with CXCR3 showed TRB CDR3s that were more hydrophobic than those in CXCR3-negative naive cells.

Material: naive CXCR3+ CD8+ T cells from blood. Described subset: CD45RO-CCR7+CD27+CD95- naive CD8+ T cells expressing CXCR3 (TNR3+). The receptors come from a human donor in good health. Some clones in this sample may be carry-over from other donors' samples.

This chain connects TRBV10-1 to TRBJ2-5; TCRdb reports TRBD1, a call that lacks DNA to check it against. This CDR3 region has 13 residues. In germline, CDR1 is WNHNN, CDR2 SYGVQD (reference sequence). CDR3 in amino acids: CASSPGSQETQYF.

The V and J genes are TRBV7-6 and TRBJ2-1; absent DNA, TCRdb's TRBD2 call cannot be checked. This CDR3 spans 18 amino acids. Germline V gene lookup returns CDR1 SGHVS and CDR2 FNYEAQ. The CDR3 protein is CASSTDHPTSGVTNEQFF.

The rearrangement links TRBV7-9 to TRBJ2-7; TCRdb selects TRBD1, and the lack of DNA leaves this call unchecked. Germline CDR1 SEHNR, CDR2 FQNEAQ (reference sequence). The CDR3 has 15 residues. The CDR3 is CASSLGQGANYEQYF.

This rearrangement joins TRBV29-1 to TRBJ2-7; TCRdb's assignment of TRBD2 cannot be checked, as there is no DNA. Germline CDR1 is SQVTM and CDR2 is ANQGSEA. The CDR3 runs to 16 residues. The chain's CDR3 is CSVDAGPDGSYDEQYF.

V is TRBV6-2 or TRBV6-3 and J is TRBJ2-7; no DNA is available, so the TRBD1 call from TCRdb remains unchecked. The CDR3 totals 15 residues. Germline CDR1 and CDR2: MNHEY and SVGEGT. CDR3 residues: CASTKPRDPRYEQYF.

The chain has TRBV7-9 and TRBJ2-7; checking the TCRdb D call of TRBD2 is not possible without DNA. CDR1 SEHNR and CDR2 FQNEAQ come from the germline V gene (reference sequence). This CDR3 is built from 14 residues. The CDR3 loop is CASSGTSGDYEQYF.

This chain links TRBV9 with TRBJ1-5; without DNA, the TCRdb call of TRBD1 cannot be checked. Germline V gene sequence: CDR1 SGDLS, CDR2 YYNGEE. The CDR3 sequence is 15 residues long. This chain's CDR3 is CASSVSGQGHQPQHF.

The chain carries TRBV20-1 and TRBJ1-1; lacking DNA, the TRBD1 call made by TCRdb goes unchecked. CDR1 is DFQATT, CDR2 SNEGSKA, per germline (reference sequence). The CDR3 totals 14 residues. CDR3 loop: CSARVTRGNTEAFF.

The genes are TRBV12-3 or TRBV12-4 and TRBJ2-7. CDR3 length: 13 amino acids. CDR3 protein: CASSFAETYEQYF.

The chain couples TRBV5-1 to TRBJ1-2. Germline-derived CDR1 and CDR2 are SGHRS and YFSETQ. The CDR3 extends over 12 amino acids. The CDR3 here is CASSLEGGDYTF.

The gene calls are TRBV10-3 and TRBJ2-3. The CDR3 contains 15 residues. In germline, CDR1 is ENHRY, CDR2 SYGVKD. The CDR3 reads CAISERHGGTDTQYF.

This CDR3 is CASSSWDHPWEQFF. This chain links TRBV12-3 or TRBV12-4 with TRBJ2-1; no DNA is available, so the TRBD1 call from TCRdb remains unchecked. CDR3 length: 14 amino acids.

V gene TRBV7-2 combines with J gene TRBJ1-4; TCRdb's D call, TRBD1, is unchecked because there is no DNA. Per the germline V gene, CDR1 is SGHTA and CDR2 is FQGNSA. This CDR3 contains 13 residues. The CDR3 reads CASEPDSGEKLFF.

The chain has TRBV6-2 or TRBV6-3 and TRBJ1-5; the TCRdb call, TRBD1, lacks DNA for checking. Germline CDR1 is MNHEY and CDR2 is SVGEGT. The CDR3 spans 14 residues. Here the CDR3 reads CASRGQRLNQPQHF.

The chain combines TRBV29-1 with TRBJ2-1; without DNA, the TCRdb call of TRBD2 cannot be checked. This CDR3 has 13 amino acids. CDR1 and CDR2 (germline): SQVTM, ANQGSEA. The CDR3 is CSVVWEGHNEQFF.

The rearrangement joins TRBV4-3 to TRBJ1-1; TCRdb outputs TRBD1, but without DNA this stays unchecked. The CDR3 loop spans 13 amino acids. Germline-derived CDR1 and CDR2 are LGHNA and YSLEER. The CDR3 region is CASSRGGATEAFF.

This chain links TRBV29-1 with TRBJ1-4. Germline CDR1 and CDR2: SQVTM and ANQGSEA. The CDR3 covers 13 residues. The CDR3 protein is CSVEGRFDEKLFF.

The rearrangement joins TRBV7-2 to TRBJ2-3; with no DNA, the TCRdb D assignment of TRBD1 cannot be verified. Germline V gives CDR1 SGHTA, CDR2 FQGNSA. This CDR3 spans 17 amino acids. CDR3: CASSLWGGDASTDTQYF.

The rearrangement uses TRBV7-9 and TRBJ2-1; the TCRdb call, TRBD1, lacks DNA for checking. Per the germline V gene, CDR1 is SEHNR and CDR2 is FQNEAQ (reference sequence). The CDR3 has 14 residues. CDR3: CASSSPYRANEQFF.

The gene calls are TRBV20-1 and TRBJ2-3; TCRdb's D call of TRBD2 is untestable without DNA. The CDR3 extends over 16 amino acids. Germline CDR1 reads DFQATT; CDR2 reads SNEGSKA (reference sequence). CDR3 amino acids: CSARGRSGELTDTQYF.

The chain carries TRBV4-3 and TRBJ2-7; TCRdb gives TRBD1 as the D gene, but with no DNA this cannot be confirmed. CDR1 is LGHNA, CDR2 YSLEER, per germline. The length of the CDR3 is 15 residues. CDR3 loop: CASSQEWRGTYEQYF.

The J gene is TRBJ2-1, the V gene TRBV7-6. CDR1 and CDR2 from the germline V gene are SGHVS and FNYEAQ. CDR3 length: 12 residues. The CDR3 sequence: CASSLWVNEQFF.

The chain joins TRBV13 to TRBJ2-7; TCRdb names TRBD2, which stays unverified in the absence of DNA. This CDR3 has 16 residues. Germline V gene data show CDR1 as PRHDT and CDR2 as FYEKMQ (reference sequence). CDR3 loop: CASSLDGTSGSYEQYF.

The J gene is TRBJ1-1, the V gene TRBV7-2; TCRdb lists TRBD1, though no DNA is available to test this call. This CDR3 has 14 amino acids. Germline V gene lookup returns CDR1 SGHTA and CDR2 FQGNSA. The CDR3 is CASSLQGLDGWAFF.

This chain uses TRBV4-1 with TRBJ2-5; as DNA is missing, the TRBD2 call by TCRdb cannot be tested. Germline loops: CDR1 MGHRA, CDR2 YSYEKL. CDR3 size: 17 residues. Here the CDR3 reads CASSQDLLGGLKETQYF.